The TCR beta chain described here comes from a study of cytotoxic CD8 clonotypes in ibrutinib-treated CLL. Study at large: Average yields of approximately 230,000 productive templates and about 97,000 productive rearrangements characterized the samples.

Sequencing used immunoSEQ multiplex PCR; TCRdb keeps in-frame clones, though not all of them. The sample includes 150,000 or so clones, 80% of them seen just once. Germline V gene lookup returns CDR1 KGHSH and CDR2 LQKENI. There are 13 residues in the CDR3. Trimming shortened V by 2 bases and J by 10 bases, and 14 bases separated the two germline ends. The sequence came from a human donor with chronic lymphocytic leukemia. Specimen: PBMCs, collected after 36 months of ibrutinib treatment. The rearrangement uses TRBV18 and TRBJ1-2; no clear D. The CDR3 DNA follows: TGTGCCAGCTCACCATGGCCCCGTGGTGACTACACCTTC. Its protein product is CASSPWPRGDYTF.